Listed below are T cell receptor beta chains from one sample, sequenced in a study of siplizumab effects on memory and regulatory T cells. The method was immunoSEQ multiplex PCR; TCRdb's version includes in-frame clones alone and lacks a portion of them. The sample gives approximately 110,000 clones, about 92% of which show up once; around 0.32% is in the top ten. Sequenced input: CD4+ T cells sorted from blood. The source of these receptors is a human donor in good health. The CDR3 runs from the conserved cysteine through the conserved F or W. Each record gives: CDR3 protein, CDR3 DNA, clone size, V gene, J gene, D gene. A D gene is named only where the DNA matches it firmly. Size values are once, few and many counts, or a class for expanded clones, and some rows have none.

CASSSYLNTEAFF	TGTGCCAGCAGTTCTTACCTGAACACTGAAGCTTTCTTT	-	TRBV6-6	TRBJ1-1	-
CASSLGGQETQYF	TGTGCCAGCAGCTTAGGGGGGCAAGAGACCCAGTACTTC	-	TRBV7-9	TRBJ2-5	-
CASSSLRGPNTEAFF	TGTGCCAGCAGCTCTTTGAGGGGCCCGAACACTGAAGCTTTCTTT	-	TRBV7-9	TRBJ1-1	-
CASSKQETQYF	TGCGCCAGCAGCAAACAAGAGACCCAGTACTTC	-	TRBV5-1	TRBJ2-5	-
CASSFGVSGAGYGYTF	TGCGCCAGCAGCTTTGGTGTTTCAGGGGCTGGCTATGGCTACACCTTC	-	TRBV5-1	TRBJ1-2	-
CASNLAGGPWDEQFF	TGTGCCAGTAACTTGGCGGGAGGGCCTTGGGATGAGCAGTTCTTC	once	TRBV19	TRBJ2-1	TRBD2
CASSLVEGSPLHF	TGTGCCAGCAGCTTAGTAGAGGGGTCACCCCTCCACTTT	-	TRBV11-3	TRBJ1-6	-
CASSLAWDLSSYEQYF	TGTGCCAGCAGCTTGGCTTGGGACCTCAGCTCCTACGAGCAGTACTTC	-	TRBV5-5	TRBJ2-7	-
CASSLGSEGVKF	TGTGCCAGCAGCTTAGGTTCAGAGGGAGTAAAATTT	-	TRBV7-9	TRBJ1-4	-
CASSLGVRGNTIYF	TGTGCCAGCAGCCTTGGTGTGAGGGGAAACACCATATATTTT	-	TRBV6-5	TRBJ1-3	-
CASSAGDRAADTQYF	TGTGCCAGCAGCGCTGGGGACAGGGCGGCAGATACGCAGTATTTT	-	TRBV9	TRBJ2-3	TRBD1
CSASRVEQYF	TGCAGTGCTAGCCGAGTTGAGCAGTACTTC	once	TRBV20-1	TRBJ2-7	-
CASSEGRRASGRNLFTGELFF	TGTGCCAGCAGTGAAGGGAGACGAGCTAGCGGGCGTAACTTATTCACCGGGGAGCTGTTTTTT	-	TRBV2	TRBJ2-2	TRBD2